These 20 T cell receptor beta chains share one sample of origin, sequenced in a study of regulatory T cells in long-lasting Graves disease. Arm-PCR of CDR3 regions and iRepertoire HTBI primers were the basis on which TCR beta libraries were built. TCRdb re-called the multiplex PCR reads with MiXCR, one entry per CDR3 protein. There are 400,000 to 500,000 distinct CDR3 sequences in the sample; around 13% occur only once, and roughly a sixth lies in the top ten. The time point: newly diagnosed GD, antithyroid drugs for less than 3 months. PBMC RNA served as the TCR library source. The same data also contributed to another study, on T cells in Graves' hyperthyroidism and ophthalmopathy.

Sample: peripheral blood mononuclear cells (PBMCs), taken at new diagnosis, from a patient treated with antithyroid drugs. The receptors were sampled from a woman in her 50s with Graves disease.

This clonotype was found a few times. The chain combines TRBV20-1 with TRBJ2-1; 7 bases agree with TRBD2. The CDR3 has 15 amino acids. The germline V gene has CDR1 DFQATT and CDR2 SNEGSKA (reference sequence). CDR3: CSPRESGKSYNEQFF. In DNA, the CDR3 is TGCAGCCCCCGGGAGAGCGGGAAGTCCTACAATGAGCAGTTCTTC.

This clonotype has ten or more counts. This sequence joins TRBV30 and TRBJ1-5; 9 nucleotides line up with TRBD1. Germline V CDR1 and CDR2: GTSNPN, SVGIG (reference sequence). V lost 2 bases, J lost 7 bases, and 6 bases stayed unmatched. This CDR3 is built from 14 residues. CDR3 DNA: TGTGCCTGGAGTACCGACAGGGGGGGACAGCCCCAGCATTTT. Encoded protein: CAWSTDRGGQPQHF.

This clonotype was observed at least ten times. The chain has TRBV7-9 and TRBJ2-7; 7 bases agree with TRBD1. Germline CDR1 and CDR2: SEHNR and FQNEAQ (reference sequence). V shed 4 bases, J shed 2 bases, and the junction held 8 bases outside the gene matches. The CDR3 has 15 amino acids. The CDR3 DNA sequence: TGTGCCAGCAGCTCCGTACGACAGGGCGCCTACGAGCAGTACTTC. As protein: CASSSVRQGAYEQYF.

A few counts support this clonotype. The V and J genes are TRBV9 and TRBJ1-2, with D maybe TRBD1 (6 bases). This CDR3 comprises 14 residues. Germline V lookup: CDR1 SGDLS, CDR2 YYNGEE. Between the trimmed V and J ends, which lost 1 base and 4 bases, there was a span of 11 bases. The CDR3 DNA reads TGTGCCAGCAGCGTATCCGAAGGGGGCTATGGCTACACCTTC. It yields the protein CASSVSEGGYGYTF.

This clonotype has just a few counts. The chain carries TRBV10-2 and TRBJ2-7; D unclear. The germline V gene has CDR1 WSHSY and CDR2 SAAADI. This CDR3 region has 12 residues. Between the trimmed V and J ends, which lost 5 bases and 3 bases, there was a span of 8 bases. The CDR3 sequence is CASSLFFYEQYF. DNA of the CDR3: TGCGCCAGCAGTCTTTTTTTCTACGAGCAGTACTTC.

The table lists this clonotype with many counts. The chain employs TRBV28 and TRBJ2-7, with TRBD1 matching 7 bases. Unmatched junction bases numbered 13, after V lost 6 bases and J lost 2 bases. The CDR3 consists of 16 residues. Looked up from germline, CDR1 is MDHEN and CDR2 is SYDVKM. CDR3 coding DNA: TGTGCCAGCAGCCCGTTGGATAGGGGGCTTCCCTACGAGCAGTACTTC. It translates to CASSPLDRGLPYEQYF.

In this sample, this clonotype turned up a few times. The chain couples TRBV29-1 to TRBJ2-5, with 13 bases identical to TRBD2. In germline, CDR1 is SQVTM, CDR2 ANQGSEA. V lost 6 bases, J lost 2 bases, and 6 bases stayed unmatched. The CDR3 is 15 amino acids. As DNA, the CDR3 is TGCAGCGTGGGGCGGACTAGCGGGAGTCAAGAGACCCAGTACTTC. As protein: CSVGRTSGSQETQYF.

This clonotype was recorded many times. The rearrangement uses TRBV20-1 and TRBJ2-1; maybe TRBD2 (6 bases). Germline lookup yields CDR1 DFQATT and CDR2 SNEGSKA (reference sequence). This CDR3 region has 15 residues. The V end lost 6 bases, the J end lost 4 bases, and 19 bases lay between the germline ends. CDR3 nucleotide sequence: TGCAGTGCGCCAGATGGGGGGATTGGGTACAATGAGCAGTTCTTC. It yields the protein CSAPDGGIGYNEQFF.

This clonotype was counted a few times. The chain carries TRBV29-1 and TRBJ2-7; D is possibly TRBD1 (6 bases). This CDR3 contains 12 residues. Germline CDR1 SQVTM, CDR2 ANQGSEA. V dropped 5 bases and J dropped 3 bases, with 11 bases sitting between them. The CDR3 reads CSVFWTDYEQYF. The CDR3 DNA is TGCAGCGTTTTCTGGACAGACTACGAGCAGTACTTC.

Turning to this clonotype: A read error may be the cause here, since a much bigger clone is one base away. The chain joins TRBV5-6 to TRBJ2-1; D might be TRBD1 or TRBD2, each matching 5 bases. The length of the CDR3 is 10 residues. Germline V lookup: CDR1 SGHDT, CDR2 YYEEEE. V was clipped by 3 bases and J by 10 bases, with 5 bases between them. The CDR3 nucleotides are TGTGCCAGCAGCTGGGACGAGCAGTTCTTC. The encoded protein is CASSWDEQFF.

Note on this clonotype: One base away lies a much larger clone, so this may be a sequencing read error. J is TRBJ1-5 and V is TRBV12-3 or TRBV12-4; the D is unclear. The CDR3 is 13 residues long. V lost 1 base and J lost 5, with 6 bases in between. CDR3 residues: CASSLVWDQPQHF. CDR3 DNA sequence: TGTGCCAGCAGTTTAGTTTGGGATCAGCCCCAGCATTTT.

This clonotype was picked up many times. The chain joins TRBV7-8 to TRBJ2-5; 9 bases align to TRBD2. Germline assignment: CDR1 SGHVS and CDR2 FQNEAQ. J lost 1 base, V lost 5 bases, and 8 bases had no gene match. This CDR3 spans 16 amino acids. CDR3 DNA sequence: TGTGCCAGCAGCAAGACTAGCGGCCTCTTCCAAGAGACCCAGTACTTC. Amino acids: CASSKTSGLFQETQYF.

V is TRBV6-2 or TRBV6-3 and J is TRBJ2-5, with 9 bases matching TRBD2. This CDR3 contains 17 residues. The germline gives CDR1 MNHEY, CDR2 SVGEGT. The V and J ends lost 3 bases and 1 base, in that order; junction bases with no gene match: 9. The CDR3, as DNA: TGTGCCAGCAGTTATGTGTTTGCGGGGGGGGGCCAAGAGACCCAGTACTTC. It codes for CASSYVFAGGGQETQYF.

This clonotype was detected many times. One end of the junction fails to match germline, which may point to a read error. The chain links TRBV11-2 to TRBJ2-7; TRBD2 is a possible D gene (6 bases). The germline gives CDR1 SGHAT, CDR2 FQNNGV. The CDR3 contains 11 residues. The CDR3 DNA reads TGCGCCAGCAGCCCCGGGGGCGAGCAGTACTTC. Protein: CASSPGGEQYF.

A note on this clonotype: This could be a read error, since a much larger clone is one nucleotide away. Since no conserved phenylalanine or tryptophan closes the CDR3, a read error is the likely cause. J is TRBJ2-5 and V is TRBV7-9, with unresolved D. V was cut by 2 bases and J by 1 base, with 17 bases left in between. The V gene's germline CDR1 is SEHNR and CDR2 FQNEAQ (reference sequence). The length of the CDR3 is 17 residues. The CDR3 sequence: CASSLFPARQTQETQYL. Here the CDR3 DNA reads TGTGCCAGCAGCTTATTCCCGGCGCGGCAGACCCAAGAGACCCAGTACCTC.

This clonotype was observed a handful of times. V gene TRBV6-2 or TRBV6-3 combines with J gene TRBJ1-5, with TRBD1 identical over 7 bases. The CDR3 has 19 residues. Unmatched junction bases numbered 23, after V lost 5 bases and J lost 7 bases. Germline V gene sequence: CDR1 MNHEY, CDR2 SVGEGT. The chain's CDR3 is CASSEAIRTGGYGEQPQHF. The CDR3 region has the DNA TGTGCCAGCAGTGAGGCAATTCGGACAGGCGGGTATGGCGAGCAGCCCCAGCATTTT.

This clonotype appeared many times. This rearrangement joins TRBV28 to TRBJ2-5; 7 nucleotides match TRBD1. Germline V gene data show CDR1 as MDHEN and CDR2 as SYDVKM. Unmatched junction bases numbered 13, after V lost 4 bases and J lost 2 bases. The CDR3 length is 17 residues. CDR3 protein: CASSSNRDRGRQETQYF. In DNA, the CDR3 is TGTGCCAGCAGTTCAAACCGGGACAGAGGCAGACAAGAGACCCAGTACTTC.

The sample holds a few counts of this clonotype. J is TRBJ2-7 and V is TRBV6-1, with 7 bases that match TRBD2. Germline loops: CDR1 MNHNS, CDR2 SASEGT. V gave up 5 bases and J gave up 3 bases; unmatched junction bases: 10. The CDR3 has 15 residues. The CDR3 DNA reads as TGTGCCAGCAGTCCCTGGGGGGGGGAAGGCTACGAGCAGTACTTC. This translates into CASSPWGGEGYEQYF.

The V call is TRBV18, the J call TRBJ1-1; 8 nucleotides align to TRBD1. V gave up 3 bases and J gave up 6 bases; unmatched junction bases: 9. The CDR3 contains 15 residues. Germline CDR1 reads KGHSH; CDR2 reads LQKENI. CDR3 sequence: CASSPAQGALAEAFF. CDR3 nucleotide sequence: TGTGCCAGCTCACCTGCCCAGGGGGCCTTAGCTGAAGCTTTCTTT.

As concerns this clonotype: A much larger clonotype is one base distant, so this may be a read error. J is TRBJ2-7 and V is TRBV9; possibly TRBD2 for D (6 bases). This CDR3 has 16 residues. Germline V CDR1 and CDR2: SGDLS, YYNGEE. The CDR3 region has the DNA TGTGCCGGCAGCGTAGAAGGGTCGGGAGAAGCCTACGAGCAGTACTTC. It yields the protein CAGSVEGSGEAYEQYF.